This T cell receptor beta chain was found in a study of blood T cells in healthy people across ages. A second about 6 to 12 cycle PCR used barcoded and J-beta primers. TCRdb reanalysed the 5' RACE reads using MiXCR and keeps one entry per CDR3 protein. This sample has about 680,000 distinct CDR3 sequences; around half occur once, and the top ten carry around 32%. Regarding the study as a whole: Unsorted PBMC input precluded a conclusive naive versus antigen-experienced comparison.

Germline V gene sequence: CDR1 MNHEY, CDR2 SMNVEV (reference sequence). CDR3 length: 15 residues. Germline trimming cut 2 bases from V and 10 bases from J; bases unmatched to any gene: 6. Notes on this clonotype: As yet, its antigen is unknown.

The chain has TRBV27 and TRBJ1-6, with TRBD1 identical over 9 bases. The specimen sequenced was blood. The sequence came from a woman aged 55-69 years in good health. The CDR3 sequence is CASSLLTGGLSPLHF. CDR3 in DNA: TGTGCCAGCAGTTTACTCACAGGGGGCTTATCACCCCTCCACTTT.